This T cell receptor beta chain was observed in a study of T cell responses to AZD1222 COVID-19 vaccine. Regarding the study as a whole: A mostly white British donor set with more females was recruited, and clonal diversity was possibly underestimated.

Clones were read by immunoSEQ multiplex PCR, and TCRdb kept only the in-frame ones, dropping some. This sample has around 81,000 clones; about 91% occur once, and the top ten carry approximately 8%. A note on this clone: Its antigen is undetermined.

This CDR3 region has 15 residues. V lost 6 bases and J lost 0; bases outside the gene matches: 5. The V gene's germline CDR1 is MDHEN and CDR2 SYDVKM. The analysis combined second doses at about 4 or about 12 weeks. The material was peripheral blood, obtained 28 days after the second AZD1222 dose. The TCR sequence derives from an adult who received the AZD1222 COVID-19 vaccine. V and J are TRBV28 and TRBJ2-1; TRBD2 aligns across 7 bases. In nucleotides, the CDR3 is TGTGCCAGCAGGGAACTAGCGCCCTCCTACAATGAGCAGTTCTTC. This codes for CASRELAPSYNEQFF.